What follows are 5 T cell receptor beta chains derived from one specimen sequenced in a study of blood T cell repertoires in COVID-19. The method was immunoSEQ multiplex PCR; TCRdb's version includes in-frame clones alone and lacks a portion of them. The sample includes about 210,000 clones, 75% to 85% of them seen just once. The sample consisted of PBMCs or T cells enriched from blood (not recorded which). The receptors shown here come from a man aged 35 to 55 who had recovered from COVID-19.

V and J are TRBV9 and TRBJ2-1; D remains unclear. This CDR3 region has 14 residues. Trimming removed 4 bases from V and 8 bases from J, with 16 bases in between. CDR1 and CDR2 from the germline V gene are SGDLS and YYNGEE. The CDR3 region is CASSPPERFDEQFF. As DNA, the CDR3 is TGTGCCAGCAGCCCCCCTGAGCGATTCGATGAGCAGTTCTTC.

CDR3 nucleotides: TGTGCCAGTAAAGGAACAGGGTTGGGGTACAATGAGCAGTTCTTC. Translating gives CASKGTGLGYNEQFF. The chain is built from TRBV19 and TRBJ2-1; possible D gene TRBD1, 6 bases. This CDR3 contains 15 residues. CDR1 is LNHDA and CDR2 is SQIVND in the germline V gene (reference sequence). The V and J ends lost 7 bases and 4 bases respectively, with 17 bases between them.

This chain joins TRBV30 and TRBJ1-3; D is ambiguous. The length of the CDR3 is 13 residues. Trimming pared 1 base from V and 2 bases from J, leaving 6 bases between. Germline values: CDR1 GTSNPN, CDR2 SVGIG (reference sequence). The CDR3, as DNA: TGTGCCTGGAGTGAGAGGGCTGGAAACACCATATATTTT. Encoded protein: CAWSERAGNTIYF. The whole variable domain, remainder taken from reference TRBV30 and TRBJ1-3, is SQTIHQWPATLVQPVGSPLSLECTVEGTSNPNLYWYRQAAGRGLQLLFYSVGIGQISSEVPQNLSASRPQDRQFILSSKKLLLSDSGFYLCAWSERAGNTIYFGEGSWLTVV.

The genes are TRBV5-6 and TRBJ2-1; tentatively, D is TRBD2 (5 bases). CDR1 is SGHDT, CDR2 YYEEEE, per germline. The CDR3 length is 16 residues. V was trimmed by 2 bases and J by 0 bases, leaving 12 bases between them. The chain's CDR3 is CASSLGLPTSYNEQFF. For the CDR3, the DNA is TGTGCCAGCAGCTTAGGACTGCCGACCTCCTACAATGAGCAGTTCTTC.

The rearrangement uses TRBV18 and TRBJ2-1; 7 bases fit TRBD2. The CDR3 extends over 15 amino acids. The J segment lost 4 bases and the V segment lost 2 bases, leaving 5 bases of the junction unmatched. CDR1 and CDR2 (germline): KGHSH, LQKENI. CDR3 nucleotides: TGTGCCAGCTCACCATCTCCTAGCGGTTACAATGAGCAGTTCTTC. It encodes CASSPSPSGYNEQFF.